A selection of T cell receptor beta chains follows, all from one sample in a study of regulatory T cells in long-lasting Graves disease. Via MiXCR, TCRdb re-called the multiplex PCR reads, giving one row per CDR3 protein. The sample lists 350,000 to 550,000 distinct CDR3 sequences; under 15% were seen once. This same sample was also taken into another study, of T cells in Graves' hyperthyroidism and ophthalmopathy.

The specimen was peripheral blood mononuclear cells (PBMCs), collected at new diagnosis, from a patient treated with antithyroid drugs. All receptors derive from a woman between 25 and 40 years old with Graves disease. The CDR3 runs from the conserved cysteine through the conserved F or W. Each record gives: J gene, D gene, V gene, CDR3 protein. The D gene is left open where the match is weak.

>TRBJ2-1|NA|TRBV30
CAWSGLSAGEQFF
>TRBJ2-5|NA|TRBV20-1
CSARERSEETQYF
>TRBJ2-2|TRBD2|TRBV3-1
CASSQGAGVGELFF
>TRBJ2-7|TRBD1|TRBV2
CASSTGVYEQYF
>TRBJ2-7|TRBD2|TRBV2
CASSGGLADYEQYF
>TRBJ2-3|NA|TRBV7-9
CASSLGSDLQYF
>TRBJ2-3|NA|TRBV18
CASSPPSGDTDTQYF
>TRBJ1-5|NA|TRBV10-1
CASSTGTDQPQHF
>TRBJ2-2|NA|TRBV5-5
CASSLAPTGELFF
>TRBJ2-6|TRBD2|TRBV6-1
CASLGTSGIRDAGANVLTF
>TRBJ2-1|TRBD2|TRBV20-1
CSARGLAGVRNEQFF
>TRBJ2-7|NA|TRBV27
CASRAWAAYEQYF
>TRBJ2-1|NA|TRBV2
CASRVRGNEQFF
>TRBJ2-3|NA|TRBV20-1
CSASDRQAQYF
>TRBJ2-3|TRBD2|TRBV12-3/TRBV12-4
CASSTRLAGDSDTQYF
>TRBJ2-6|NA|TRBV6-2/TRBV6-3
CASSYGGTGANVLTF
>TRBJ1-2|TRBD1|TRBV20-1
CSAREGQGPLRNYGYTF
>TRBJ2-3|NA|TRBV7-6
CASSYRGTTDTQYF
>TRBJ1-5|NA|TRBV19
CASSIFSPSDQPQHF
>TRBJ2-1|TRBD2|TRBV7-3
CASSPGLAGEVEQFF
>TRBJ1-1|NA|TRBV19
CASSIGGARNTEAFF
>TRBJ2-3|NA|TRBV30
CAWSVFGSRSDTQYF
>TRBJ1-1|NA|TRBV30
CACRNRMNTEAFF